The 21 T cell receptor beta chains presented below share a single source sample, sequenced in a study of blood T cell repertoires in COVID-19 (dated by TCRdb to 2018 to 2020). The library relied on the immunoSEQ multiplex PCR assay. This immuneACCESS table, as held by TCRdb, lists in-frame sequences with V and J called but not all clones. Of the missing ones, under half trace to an unresolved V gene in checked studies; the others have no known cause. This sample comprises a few hundred thousand clones, more than 85% of them detected only once. The top ten clones comprise 3% to 3.5% of the sample. The sequencing input was peripheral blood. The source is a man aged 55 to 70 with acute or convalescent COVID-19.

This clone was observed a single time. DNA for the CDR3: TGTGCCAGCAGCCAAGATCCAGGGGGCTGGACTGAAGCTTTCTTT. This codes for CASSQDPGGWTEAFF. This chain links TRBV3-1 (or the pseudogene TRBV3-2) with TRBJ1-1, with 8 positions matching TRBD1. Trimming removed 0 bases from V and 5 bases from J; junction bases left unmatched: 5. CDR1 is LGHDT, CDR2 YNNKEL, per germline (reference sequence). The CDR3 contains 15 residues.

V is TRBV5-5 and J is TRBJ2-5, with 7 bases matching TRBD1. The CDR3 is made up of 16 amino acids. The germline V gene encodes CDR1 SGHKS and CDR2 YYEKEE (reference sequence). After removal of 0 bases from V and 0 bases from J, the junction contained 5 bases not matched to a gene. The CDR3 loop is CASSLEGALYQETQYF. The CDR3 nucleotides read TGTGCCAGCAGCTTGGAGGGGGCTTTGTACCAAGAGACCCAGTACTTC. Full variable domain (remainder filled in from reference TRBV5-5 and TRBJ2-5): DAGVTQSPTHLIKTRGQQVTLRCSPISGHKSVSWYQQVLGQGPQFIFQYYEKEERGRGNFPDRFSARQFPNYSSELNVNALLLGDSALYLCASSLEGALYQETQYFGPGTRLLVL.

This chain uses TRBV19 with TRBJ2-2; TRBD1 aligns across 7 bases. The ends lost 5 bases at V and 6 bases at J; junction bases unmatched: 9. This CDR3 has 15 residues. The germline gives CDR1 LNHDA, CDR2 SQIVND (reference sequence). The CDR3 DNA follows: TGTGCCAGTAGTGGGTCCAGGGGGTTGGCCGGGGAGCTGTTTTTT. Protein product: CASSGSRGLAGELFF.

V usage is TRBV5-8 and J usage is TRBJ2-7, with D possibly TRBD2 on 7 matching bases. The length of the CDR3 is 16 residues. V lost 0 bases and J 1 base, leaving 14 bases between the germline ends. Germline CDR1 and CDR2: SGHTS and YDEGEE. CDR3 nucleotide sequence: TGTGCCAGCAGCTTGGCGGGGGGCGATAGGTCCTACGAGCAGTACTTC. This translates into CASSLAGGDRSYEQYF.

The rearrangement links TRBV5-1 to TRBJ2-7; maybe TRBD2 (6 bases). Trimming shortened V by 5 bases and J by 6 bases, and 18 bases separated the two germline ends. In germline, CDR1 is SGHRS, CDR2 YFSETQ. This CDR3 contains 14 residues. The CDR3 region has the DNA TGCGCCAGCAGAGGGGACTTCGGGACTGGCGAGCAGTACTTC. It codes for CASRGDFGTGEQYF.

The V gene is TRBV9, the J gene TRBJ1-5; D not resolved. The CDR3 is 14 residues long. Germline V gene lookup returns CDR1 SGDLS and CDR2 YYNGEE. Deletions cut 0 bases from V and 4 bases from J, with 8 bases between. The DNA of the CDR3 is TGTGCCAGCAGCGTAGGTAGCCAGAATCAGCCCCAGCATTTT. It encodes CASSVGSQNQPQHF.

The gene calls are TRBV9 and TRBJ1-1; D is possibly TRBD1 (6 bases). The CDR3 contains 14 residues. Germline V gene data show CDR1 as SGDLS and CDR2 as YYNGEE. Trimming shortened V by 0 bases and J by 6 bases, and 12 bases separated the two germline ends. CDR3 in amino acids: CASSVATGPSEAFF. The CDR3 DNA sequence: TGTGCCAGCAGCGTAGCTACAGGGCCATCTGAAGCTTTCTTT.

The chain joins TRBV24-1 to TRBJ2-7; D is ambiguous. CDR1 and CDR2 (germline): KGHDR, SFDVKD. The CDR3 has 15 residues. Between the trimmed V and J ends, which lost 3 bases and 3 bases, there was a span of 14 bases. This chain's CDR3 is CATSDPHAVIYEQYF. In DNA, the CDR3 is TGTGCCACCAGTGATCCGCATGCAGTTATCTACGAGCAGTACTTC.

CDR3 in amino acids: CASSLGQGLANYGYTF. The CDR3, as DNA: TGTGCCAGCAGCCTAGGACAGGGCTTAGCTAACTATGGCTACACCTTC. The rearrangement links TRBV11-2 to TRBJ1-2, with TRBD1 matching 8 bases. Trimming at V came to 5 bases and at J to 0 bases, leaving 8 bases not matched to a gene. Per the germline V gene, CDR1 is SGHAT and CDR2 is FQNNGV. The CDR3 runs 16 residues.

The V gene is TRBV10-1, the J gene TRBJ2-2, with 11 bases identical to TRBD2. The CDR3 covers 16 residues. Germline assignment: CDR1 WNHNN and CDR2 SYGVQD (reference sequence). Trimming at V came to 3 bases and at J to 6 bases, leaving 6 bases not matched to a gene. The CDR3 spells CASSDLAGGPPGELFF. The CDR3 coding sequence is TGCGCCAGCAGTGACTTAGCGGGGGGGCCCCCCGGGGAGCTGTTTTTT.

The rearrangement joins TRBV12-3 or TRBV12-4 to TRBJ2-7; perhaps TRBD2 as D (6 bases). V shed 3 bases and J shed 5 bases, with 11 bases lying between them. This CDR3 spans 13 amino acids. Here the CDR3 reads CASSFGRNDEQYF. The CDR3, as DNA: TGTGCCAGCAGTTTTGGGAGGAACGACGAGCAGTACTTC.

This sequence joins TRBV6-6 and TRBJ2-7, with 10 bases that match TRBD1. There are 14 residues in the CDR3. J gave up 7 bases and V 6 bases, and 9 bases lay outside the gene matches. Germline CDR1 reads MNHNY; CDR2 reads SVGAGI (reference sequence). The CDR3 here is CASRGTGDRGEQYF. CDR3 in DNA: TGTGCCAGCAGGGGGACAGGGGATCGGGGGGAGCAGTACTTC.

The genes are TRBV24-1 and TRBJ2-7; TRBD1 aligns across 9 bases. The CDR3 has 13 residues. The V and J ends lost 4 bases and 5 bases, in that order; junction bases with no gene match: 2. The germline gives CDR1 KGHDR, CDR2 SFDVKD. The CDR3 DNA follows: TGTGCCACCAGTGAGGGACAGGGCGACGAGCAGTACTTC. This gives the protein CATSEGQGDEQYF.

This clone was counted only a few times. This chain joins TRBV3-1 (or the pseudogene TRBV3-2) and TRBJ2-7; 12 bases match TRBD1. V was clipped by 4 bases and J by 3 bases; unmatched bases: 7. CDR1 and CDR2 from the germline V gene are LGHDT and YNNKEL (reference sequence). The CDR3 consists of 16 residues. DNA for the CDR3: TGTGCCAGCAGCCCCCCGTGGGACAGGGGGCTCTACGAGCAGTACTTC. Translated: CASSPPWDRGLYEQYF.

The gene calls are TRBV7-9 and TRBJ1-2; no firm D call. Germline V lookup: CDR1 SEHNR, CDR2 FQNEAQ (reference sequence). Trimming took off 0 bases at V and 2 bases at J, with 4 bases between the two ends. The CDR3 runs to 13 residues. CDR3 bases: TGTGCCAGCAGCTTAGCGTTAAACTATGGCTACACCTTC. It encodes CASSLALNYGYTF.

The genes are TRBV10-1 and TRBJ1-6; 9 bases line up with TRBD1. The V and J ends lost 4 bases and 7 bases, in that order; junction bases with no gene match: 2. The CDR3 is made up of 14 amino acids. Germline V gene lookup returns CDR1 WNHNN and CDR2 SYGVQD (reference sequence). This CDR3 is CASSAGQGNSPLHF. In DNA, the CDR3 is TGCGCCAGCAGTGCTGGACAGGGGAATTCACCCCTCCACTTT.

V gene TRBV10-1 combines with J gene TRBJ1-5; 7 nucleotides agree with TRBD1. This CDR3 region has 19 residues. Trimming took 10 bases from V and 0 from J; bases not matched to a gene: 21. Germline CDR1 is WNHNN and CDR2 is SYGVQD (reference sequence). CDR3 DNA: TGCGCCATCGAACAAAGGGGGCTATGTTCATTCAATAGCAATCAGCCCCAGCATTTT. Translated, it gives CAIEQRGLCSFNSNQPQHF.

V is TRBV7-3 and J is TRBJ2-5; possible D gene TRBD2, 5 bases. This CDR3 is built from 14 residues. Trimming cost V 1 base and J 5 bases, with 11 bases left between them. The germline V gene has CDR1 SGHTA and CDR2 FQGTGA. CDR3: CASSLRGGSETQYF. Written as DNA, the CDR3 is TGTGCCAGCAGCTTAAGGGGTGGGAGCGAGACCCAGTACTTC.

The chain combines TRBV10-1 with TRBJ2-3, with 8 nucleotides matching TRBD2. The germline gives CDR1 WNHNN, CDR2 SYGVQD (reference sequence). This CDR3 region has 15 residues. V was clipped by 8 bases and J by 2 bases; unmatched bases: 9. CDR3 sequence: CASYRRAGATDTQYF. CDR3 DNA sequence: TGCGCCAGCTACAGAAGAGCGGGAGCCACAGATACGCAGTATTTT.

This chain uses TRBV18 with TRBJ2-7; TRBD2 matches at 8 bases. The CDR3 has 15 amino acids. CDR1 and CDR2 from the germline V gene are KGHSH and LQKENI. The J segment lost 4 bases and the V segment lost 5 bases, leaving 10 bases of the junction unmatched. CDR3 DNA sequence: TGTGCCAGCTCAACCGGACTAGCCATTAGTTACGAGCAGTACTTC. Amino acid sequence: CASSTGLAISYEQYF.

This clone came up once. This CDR3 reads CASWGTGVNQPQHF. CDR3 DNA: TGTGCCAGCTGGGGGACAGGGGTAAATCAGCCCCAGCATTTT. The rearrangement links TRBV6-5 to TRBJ1-5; 10 positions agree with TRBD1. The V gene's germline CDR1 is MNHEY and CDR2 SVGAGI. The ends lost 8 bases at V and 4 bases at J; junction bases unmatched: 5. The CDR3 runs to 14 residues.